This note documents a single T cell receptor (beta chain) sequence. V gave up 4 bases and J gave up 6 bases, with 14 bases separating them. The V gene's germline CDR1 is LGHNT and CDR2 FRNRAP. This CDR3 has 14 amino acids. This sample was taken from a study of control samples from healthy donors and cancer patients. Using immunoSEQ multiplex PCR, the repertoire was profiled, and TCRdb retains in-frame clones only, with some absent. The sample has some 74,000 clones; less than 95% are singletons. Sequencing was performed on blood. The rearrangement uses TRBV12-5 and TRBJ2-3; D gene unclear. The TCR sequence derives from a woman in her thirties in good health. The CDR3 loop is CASGYETSGDTQYF. In nucleotides, the CDR3 is TGTGCTAGTGGTTACGAGACCTCTGGGGATACGCAGTATTTT.